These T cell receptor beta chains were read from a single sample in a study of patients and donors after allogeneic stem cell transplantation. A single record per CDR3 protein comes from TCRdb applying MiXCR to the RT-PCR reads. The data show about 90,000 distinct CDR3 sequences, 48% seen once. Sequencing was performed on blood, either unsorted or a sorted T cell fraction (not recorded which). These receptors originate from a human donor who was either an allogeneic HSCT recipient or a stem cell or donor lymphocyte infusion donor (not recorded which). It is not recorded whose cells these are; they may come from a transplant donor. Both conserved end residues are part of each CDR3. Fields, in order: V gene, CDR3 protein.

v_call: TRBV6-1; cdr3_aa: CASSEGPLNTEAFF
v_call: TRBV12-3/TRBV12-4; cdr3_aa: CASSAQGAQETQYF
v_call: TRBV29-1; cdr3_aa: CSVEGRGQGGTEAFF
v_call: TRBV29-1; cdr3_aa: CSVPTENYGYTF
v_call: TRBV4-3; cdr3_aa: CASSQLILRGSSYNEQFF
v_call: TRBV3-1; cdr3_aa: CASSHDRIYGYTF
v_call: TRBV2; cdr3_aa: CASSSQVSYEQYF
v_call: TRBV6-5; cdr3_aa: CASSYSSNRENSPLHF
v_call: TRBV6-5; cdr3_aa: CASSYHTVPEENEKLFF
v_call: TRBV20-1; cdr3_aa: CSAIYNEQFF
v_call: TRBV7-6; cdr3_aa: CASSLALGGNSPLHF
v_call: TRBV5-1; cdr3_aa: CASSLGSGGTEAFF
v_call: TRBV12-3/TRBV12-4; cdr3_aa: CASSGQGAFLRGGEAFF
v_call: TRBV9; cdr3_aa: CASSEGGPGNTIYF
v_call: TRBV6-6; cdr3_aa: CASSYPGEGPQHF
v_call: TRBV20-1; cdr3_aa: CSARDRSNTGELFF
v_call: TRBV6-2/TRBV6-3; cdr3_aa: CASSLLNTEAFF
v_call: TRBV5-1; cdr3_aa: CASSLETLRGTDTQYF
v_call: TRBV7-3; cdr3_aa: CASSRDGPNSPLHF
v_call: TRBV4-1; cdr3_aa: CASSAQGSNQPQHF
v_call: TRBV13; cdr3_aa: CASSLQGAYNEQFF
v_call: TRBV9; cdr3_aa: CASSLKGGNQPQHF
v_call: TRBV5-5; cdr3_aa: CASSRRDRGLDPPSHNEQFF
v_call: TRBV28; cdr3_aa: CASSYTRYSNQPQHF
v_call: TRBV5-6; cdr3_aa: CASSLMLAGYTDTQYF
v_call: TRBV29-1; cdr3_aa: CSDSTGYQETQYF
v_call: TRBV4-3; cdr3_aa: CASSRQANQPQHF
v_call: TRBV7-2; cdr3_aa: CASSTWGGEASYGYTF
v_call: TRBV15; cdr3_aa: CATSRDYAWDSYGYTF
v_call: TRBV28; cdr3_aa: CASTPSGFRNQPQHF
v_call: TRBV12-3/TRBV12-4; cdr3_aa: CASSFWARGPPSTEAFF
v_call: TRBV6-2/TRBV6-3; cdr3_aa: CASSQSLSTDTQYF
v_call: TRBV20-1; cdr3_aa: CSARDLSSGYNSPLHF
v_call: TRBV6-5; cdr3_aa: CASKPGGGRMNTEAFF
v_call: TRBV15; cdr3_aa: CATSTEWAPEAFF
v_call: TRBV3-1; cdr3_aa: CASSLSMNTEAFF
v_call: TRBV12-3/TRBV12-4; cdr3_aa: CASSLIGRDSPYNEQFF
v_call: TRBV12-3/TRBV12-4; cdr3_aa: CAITLDGGYGYTF
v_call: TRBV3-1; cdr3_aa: CASSQVDRDGYTF
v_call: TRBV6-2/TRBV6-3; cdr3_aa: CASSYGQGLEAFF
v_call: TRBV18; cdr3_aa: CENSPLHF
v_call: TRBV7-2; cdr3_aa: CASRTGGAGNTIYF
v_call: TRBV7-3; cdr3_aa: CASSPWGDQGLWSAEAFF
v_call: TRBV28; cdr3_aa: CASGRGTFDEQFF
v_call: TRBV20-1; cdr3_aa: CSAAPVLLAGEYNEQFF
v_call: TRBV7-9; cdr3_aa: CASSLVTRDDYGYTF
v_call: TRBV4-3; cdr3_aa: CASSQDPTGTEAFF
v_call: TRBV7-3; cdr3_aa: CASSLRRGTEAFF
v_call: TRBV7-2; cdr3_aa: CASSLESQGRNTIYF
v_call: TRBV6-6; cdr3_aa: CASSYTTGVGTEAFF
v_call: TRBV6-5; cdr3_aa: CASSPQGGRATEAFF